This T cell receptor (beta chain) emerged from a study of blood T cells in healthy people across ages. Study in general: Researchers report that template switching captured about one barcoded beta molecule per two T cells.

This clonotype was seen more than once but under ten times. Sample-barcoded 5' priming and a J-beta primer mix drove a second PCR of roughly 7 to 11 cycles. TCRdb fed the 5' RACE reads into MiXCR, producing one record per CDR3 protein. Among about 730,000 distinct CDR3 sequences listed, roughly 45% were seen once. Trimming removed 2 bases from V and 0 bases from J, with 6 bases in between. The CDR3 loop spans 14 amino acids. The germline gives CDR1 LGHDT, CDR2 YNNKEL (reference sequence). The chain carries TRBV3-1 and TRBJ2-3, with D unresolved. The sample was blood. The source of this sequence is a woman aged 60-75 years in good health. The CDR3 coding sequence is TGTGCCAGCAGCCAACCCGTAAGCACAGATACGCAGTATTTT. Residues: CASSQPVSTDTQYF.